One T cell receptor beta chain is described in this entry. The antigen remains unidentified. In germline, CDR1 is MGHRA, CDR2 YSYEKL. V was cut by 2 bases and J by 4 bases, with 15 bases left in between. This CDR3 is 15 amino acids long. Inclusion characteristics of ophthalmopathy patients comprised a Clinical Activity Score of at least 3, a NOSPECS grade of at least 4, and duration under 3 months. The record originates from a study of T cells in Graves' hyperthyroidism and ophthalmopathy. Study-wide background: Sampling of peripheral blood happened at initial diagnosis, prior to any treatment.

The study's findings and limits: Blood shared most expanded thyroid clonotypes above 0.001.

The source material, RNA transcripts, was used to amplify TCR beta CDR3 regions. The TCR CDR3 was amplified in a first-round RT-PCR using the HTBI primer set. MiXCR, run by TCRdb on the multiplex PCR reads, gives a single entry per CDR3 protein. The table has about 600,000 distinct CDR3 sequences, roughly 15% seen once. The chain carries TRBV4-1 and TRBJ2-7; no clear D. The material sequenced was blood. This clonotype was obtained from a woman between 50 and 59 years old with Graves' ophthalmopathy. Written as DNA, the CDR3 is TGCGCCAGCAGCCAACTTGTCCCCGGGCGGTACGAGCAGTACTTC. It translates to CASSQLVPGRYEQYF.